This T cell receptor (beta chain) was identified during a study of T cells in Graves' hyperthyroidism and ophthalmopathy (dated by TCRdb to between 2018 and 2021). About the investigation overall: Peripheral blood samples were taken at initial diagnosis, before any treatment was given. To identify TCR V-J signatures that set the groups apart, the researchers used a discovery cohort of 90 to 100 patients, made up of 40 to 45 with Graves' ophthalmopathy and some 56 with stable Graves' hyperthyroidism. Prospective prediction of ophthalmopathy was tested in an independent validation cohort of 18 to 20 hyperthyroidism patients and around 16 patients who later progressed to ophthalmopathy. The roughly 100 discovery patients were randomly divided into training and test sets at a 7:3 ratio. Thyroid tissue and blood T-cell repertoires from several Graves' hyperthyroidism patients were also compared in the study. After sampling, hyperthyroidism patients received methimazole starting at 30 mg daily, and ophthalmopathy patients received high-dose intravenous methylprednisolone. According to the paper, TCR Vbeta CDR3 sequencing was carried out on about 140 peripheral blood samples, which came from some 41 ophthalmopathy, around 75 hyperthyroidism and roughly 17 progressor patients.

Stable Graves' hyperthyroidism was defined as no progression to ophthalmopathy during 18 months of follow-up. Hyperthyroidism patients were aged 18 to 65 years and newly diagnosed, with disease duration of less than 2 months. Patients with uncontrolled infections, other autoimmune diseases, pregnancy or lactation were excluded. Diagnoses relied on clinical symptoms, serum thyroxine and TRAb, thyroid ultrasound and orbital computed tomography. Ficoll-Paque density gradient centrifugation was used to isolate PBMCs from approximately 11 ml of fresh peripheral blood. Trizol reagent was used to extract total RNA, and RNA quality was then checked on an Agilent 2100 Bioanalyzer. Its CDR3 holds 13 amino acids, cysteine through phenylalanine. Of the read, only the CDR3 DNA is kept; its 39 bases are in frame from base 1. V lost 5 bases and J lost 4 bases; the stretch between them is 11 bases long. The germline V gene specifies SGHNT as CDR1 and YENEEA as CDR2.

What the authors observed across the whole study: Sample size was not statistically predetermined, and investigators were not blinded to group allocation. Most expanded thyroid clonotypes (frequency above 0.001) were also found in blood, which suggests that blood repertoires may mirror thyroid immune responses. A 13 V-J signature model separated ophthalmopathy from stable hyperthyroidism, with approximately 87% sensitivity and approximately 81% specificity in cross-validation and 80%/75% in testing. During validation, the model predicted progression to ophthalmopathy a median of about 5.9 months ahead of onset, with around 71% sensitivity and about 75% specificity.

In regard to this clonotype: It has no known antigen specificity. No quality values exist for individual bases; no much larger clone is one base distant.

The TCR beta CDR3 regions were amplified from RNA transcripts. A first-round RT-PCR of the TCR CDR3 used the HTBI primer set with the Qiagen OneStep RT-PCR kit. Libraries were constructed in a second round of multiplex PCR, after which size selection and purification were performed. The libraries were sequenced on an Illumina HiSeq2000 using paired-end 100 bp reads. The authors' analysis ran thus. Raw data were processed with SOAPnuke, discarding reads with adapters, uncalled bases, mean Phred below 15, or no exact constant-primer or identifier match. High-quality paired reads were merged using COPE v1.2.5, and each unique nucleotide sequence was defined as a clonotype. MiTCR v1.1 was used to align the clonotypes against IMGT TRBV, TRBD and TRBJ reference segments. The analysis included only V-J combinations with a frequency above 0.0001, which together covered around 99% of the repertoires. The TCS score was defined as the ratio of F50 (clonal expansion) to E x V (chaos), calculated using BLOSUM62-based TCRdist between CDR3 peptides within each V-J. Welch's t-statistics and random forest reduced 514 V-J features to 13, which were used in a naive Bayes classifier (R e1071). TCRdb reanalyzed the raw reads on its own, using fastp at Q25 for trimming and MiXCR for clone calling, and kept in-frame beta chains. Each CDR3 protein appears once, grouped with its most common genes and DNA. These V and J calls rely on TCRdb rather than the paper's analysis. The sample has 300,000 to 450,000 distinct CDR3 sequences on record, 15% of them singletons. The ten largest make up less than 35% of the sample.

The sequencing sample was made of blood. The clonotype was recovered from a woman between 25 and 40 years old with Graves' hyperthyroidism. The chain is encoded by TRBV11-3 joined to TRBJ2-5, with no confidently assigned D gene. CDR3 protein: CASSPRRRETQYF. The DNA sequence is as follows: TGTGCCAGCAGCCCCCGAAGGAGAGAGACCCAGTACTTC. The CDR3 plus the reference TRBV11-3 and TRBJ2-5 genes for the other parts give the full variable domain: EAGVVQSPRYKIIEKKQPVAFWCNPISGHNTLYWYLQNLGQGPELLIRYENEEAVDDSQLPKDRFSAERLKGVDSTLKIQPAELGDSAVYLCASSPRRRETQYFGPGTRLLVL.